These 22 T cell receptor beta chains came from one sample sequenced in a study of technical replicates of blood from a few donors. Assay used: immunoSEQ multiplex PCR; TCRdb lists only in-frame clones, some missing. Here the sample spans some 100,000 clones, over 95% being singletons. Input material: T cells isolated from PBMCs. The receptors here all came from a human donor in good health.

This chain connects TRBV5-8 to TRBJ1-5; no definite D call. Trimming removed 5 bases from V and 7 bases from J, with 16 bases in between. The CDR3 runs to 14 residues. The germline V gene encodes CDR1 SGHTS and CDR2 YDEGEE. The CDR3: CASSPLARRQPQHF. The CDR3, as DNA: TGTGCCAGCAGTCCGTTAGCAAGGAGGCAGCCCCAGCATTTT.

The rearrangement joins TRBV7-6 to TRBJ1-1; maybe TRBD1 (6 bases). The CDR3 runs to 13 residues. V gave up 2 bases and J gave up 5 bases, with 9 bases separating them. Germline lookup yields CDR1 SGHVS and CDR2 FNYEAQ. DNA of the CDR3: TGTGCCAGCAGCTTAAGCAGGGGAACTGAAGCTTTCTTT. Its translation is CASSLSRGTEAFF. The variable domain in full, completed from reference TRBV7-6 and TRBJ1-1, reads GAGVSQSPRYKVTKRGQDVALRCDPISGHVSLYWYRQALGQGPEFLTYFNYEAQQDKSGLPNDRFSAERPEGSISTLTIQRTEQRDSAMYRCASSLSRGTEAFFGQGTRLTVV.

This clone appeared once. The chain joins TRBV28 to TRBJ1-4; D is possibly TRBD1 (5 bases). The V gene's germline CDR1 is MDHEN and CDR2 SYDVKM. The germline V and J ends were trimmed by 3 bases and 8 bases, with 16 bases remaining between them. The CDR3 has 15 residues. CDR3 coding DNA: TGTGCCAGCAGTTTGGCGACAGCGGGGGGAGAAAAACTGTTTTTT. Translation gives CASSLATAGGEKLFF.

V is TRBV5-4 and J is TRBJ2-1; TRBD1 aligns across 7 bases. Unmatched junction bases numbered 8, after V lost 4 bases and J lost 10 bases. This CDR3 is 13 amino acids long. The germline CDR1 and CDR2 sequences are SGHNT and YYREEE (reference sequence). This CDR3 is CASSGTGEEEQFF. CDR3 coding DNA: TGTGCCAGCAGCGGAACAGGGGAAGAAGAGCAGTTCTTC.

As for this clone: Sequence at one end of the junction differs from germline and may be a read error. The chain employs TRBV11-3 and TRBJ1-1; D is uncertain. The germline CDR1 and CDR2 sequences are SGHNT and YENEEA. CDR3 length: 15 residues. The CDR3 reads CASSIDGLLNTEAFF. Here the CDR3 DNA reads TGTGCCAGCAGCATAGATGGGCTCCTGAACACTGAAGCTTTCTTT. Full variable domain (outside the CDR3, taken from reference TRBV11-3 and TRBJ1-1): EAGVVQSPRYKIIEKKQPVAFWCNPISGHNTLYWYLQNLGQGPELLIRYENEEAVDDSQLPKDRFSAERLKGVDSTLKIQPAELGDSAVYLCASSIDGLLNTEAFFGQGTRLTVV.

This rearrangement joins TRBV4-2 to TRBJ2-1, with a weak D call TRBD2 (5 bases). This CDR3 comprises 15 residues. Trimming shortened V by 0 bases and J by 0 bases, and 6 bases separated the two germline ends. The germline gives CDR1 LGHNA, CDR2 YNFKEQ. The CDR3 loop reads CASSQELVSYNEQFF. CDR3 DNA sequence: TGTGCCAGCAGCCAAGAACTAGTCTCCTACAATGAGCAGTTCTTC.

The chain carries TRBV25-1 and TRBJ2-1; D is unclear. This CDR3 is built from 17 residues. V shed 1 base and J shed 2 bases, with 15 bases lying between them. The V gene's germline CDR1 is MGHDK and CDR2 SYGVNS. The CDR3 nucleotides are TGTGCCAGCAGTGAATTTAACTCCTTTACTACCTACAATGAGCAGTTCTTC. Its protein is CASSEFNSFTTYNEQFF.

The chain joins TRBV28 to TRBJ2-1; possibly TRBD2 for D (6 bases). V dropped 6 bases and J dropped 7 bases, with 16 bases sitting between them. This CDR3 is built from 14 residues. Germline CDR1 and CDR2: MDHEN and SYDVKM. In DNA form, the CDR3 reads TGTGCCAGCAGCGAGGGAGGCCCCGTAAATGAGCAGTTCTTC. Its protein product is CASSEGGPVNEQFF.

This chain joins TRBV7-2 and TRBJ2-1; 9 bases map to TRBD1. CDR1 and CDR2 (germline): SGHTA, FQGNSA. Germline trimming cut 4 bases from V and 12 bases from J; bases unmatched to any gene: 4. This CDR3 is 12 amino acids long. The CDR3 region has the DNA TGTGCCAGCAGCTGGGGGACAGGGATGCAGTTCTTC. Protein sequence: CASSWGTGMQFF.

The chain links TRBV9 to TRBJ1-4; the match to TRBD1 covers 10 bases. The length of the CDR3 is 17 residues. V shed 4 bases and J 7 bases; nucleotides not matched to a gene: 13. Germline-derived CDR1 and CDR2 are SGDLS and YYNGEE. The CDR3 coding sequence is TGTGCCAGCAGCTCCGGACAGGGGGTTGTGGCAGGTGAAAAACTGTTTTTT. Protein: CASSSGQGVVAGEKLFF.

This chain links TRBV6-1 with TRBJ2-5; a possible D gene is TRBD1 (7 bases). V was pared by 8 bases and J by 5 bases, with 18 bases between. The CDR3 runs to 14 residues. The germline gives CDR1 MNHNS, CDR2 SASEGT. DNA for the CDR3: TGTGCCAGCCTAGGAGGGGGCTCGGGGGAGACCCAGTACTTC. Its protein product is CASLGGGSGETQYF.

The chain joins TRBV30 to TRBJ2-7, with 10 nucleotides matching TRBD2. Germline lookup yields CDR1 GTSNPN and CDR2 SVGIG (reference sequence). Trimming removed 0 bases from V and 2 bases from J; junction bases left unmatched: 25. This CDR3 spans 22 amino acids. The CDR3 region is CAWSVRGGRGVESGRAPYEQYF. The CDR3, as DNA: TGTGCCTGGAGTGTAAGGGGGGGTCGGGGGGTCGAAAGCGGGAGGGCCCCCTACGAGCAGTACTTC. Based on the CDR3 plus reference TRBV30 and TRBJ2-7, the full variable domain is SQTIHQWPATLVQPVGSPLSLECTVEGTSNPNLYWYRQAAGRGLQLLFYSVGIGQISSEVPQNLSASRPQDRQFILSSKKLLLSDSGFYLCAWSVRGGRGVESGRAPYEQYFGPGTRLTVT.

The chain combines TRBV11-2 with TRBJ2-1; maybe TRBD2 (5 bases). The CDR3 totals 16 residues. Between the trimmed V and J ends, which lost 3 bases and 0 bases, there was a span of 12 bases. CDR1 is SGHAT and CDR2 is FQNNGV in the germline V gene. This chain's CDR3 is CASSFGLLSSYNEQFF. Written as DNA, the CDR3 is TGTGCCAGCAGCTTCGGACTGCTGAGCTCCTACAATGAGCAGTTCTTC. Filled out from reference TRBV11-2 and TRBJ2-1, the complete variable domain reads EAGVAQSPRYKIIEKRQSVAFWCNPISGHATLYWYQQILGQGPKLLIQFQNNGVVDDSQLPKDRFSAERLKGVDSTLKIQPAKLEDSAVYLCASSFGLLSSYNEQFFGPGTRLTVL.

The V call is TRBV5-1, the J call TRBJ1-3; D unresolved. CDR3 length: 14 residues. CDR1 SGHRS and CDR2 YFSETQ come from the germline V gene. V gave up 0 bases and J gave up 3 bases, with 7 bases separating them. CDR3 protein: CASSLVEYGNTIYF. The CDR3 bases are TGCGCCAGCAGCTTGGTGGAGTATGGAAACACCATATATTTT. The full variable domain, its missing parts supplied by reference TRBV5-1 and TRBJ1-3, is KAGVTQTPRYLIKTRGQQVTLSCSPISGHRSVSWYQQTPGQGLQFLFEYFSETQRNKGNFPGRFSGRQFSNSRSEMNVSTLELGDSALYLCASSLVEYGNTIYFGEGSWLTVV.

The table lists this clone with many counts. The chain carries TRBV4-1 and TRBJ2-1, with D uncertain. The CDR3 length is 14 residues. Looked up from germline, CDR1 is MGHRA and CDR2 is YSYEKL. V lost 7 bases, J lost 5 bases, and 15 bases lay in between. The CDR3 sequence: CASTTFSENNEQFF. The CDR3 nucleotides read TGCGCCAGCACCACCTTTTCAGAAAACAATGAGCAGTTCTTC.

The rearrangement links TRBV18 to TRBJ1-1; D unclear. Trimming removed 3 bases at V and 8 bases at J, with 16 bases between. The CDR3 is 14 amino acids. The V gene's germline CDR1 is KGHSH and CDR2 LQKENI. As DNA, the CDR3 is TGTGCCAGCTCACCGGGCGTCCTGGGTCACGAAGCTTTCTTT. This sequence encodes CASSPGVLGHEAFF.

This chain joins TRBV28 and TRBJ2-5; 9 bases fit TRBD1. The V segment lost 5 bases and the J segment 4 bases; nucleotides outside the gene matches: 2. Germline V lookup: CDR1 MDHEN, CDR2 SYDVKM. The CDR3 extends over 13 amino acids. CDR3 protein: CASSTGGVETQYF. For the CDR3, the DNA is TGTGCCAGCAGTACAGGGGGCGTAGAGACCCAGTACTTC.

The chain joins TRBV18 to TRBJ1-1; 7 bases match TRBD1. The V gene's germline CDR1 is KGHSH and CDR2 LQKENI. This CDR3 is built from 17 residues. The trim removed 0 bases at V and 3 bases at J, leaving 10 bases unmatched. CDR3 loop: CASSPPAGGRWDTEAFF. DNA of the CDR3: TGTGCCAGCTCACCACCGGCAGGGGGGAGGTGGGACACTGAAGCTTTCTTT. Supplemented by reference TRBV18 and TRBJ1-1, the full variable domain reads NAGVMQNPRHLVRRRGQEARLRCSPMKGHSHVYWYRQLPEEGLKFMVYLQKENIIDESGMPKERFSAEFPKEGPSILRIQQVVRGDSAAYFCASSPPAGGRWDTEAFFGQGTRLTVV.

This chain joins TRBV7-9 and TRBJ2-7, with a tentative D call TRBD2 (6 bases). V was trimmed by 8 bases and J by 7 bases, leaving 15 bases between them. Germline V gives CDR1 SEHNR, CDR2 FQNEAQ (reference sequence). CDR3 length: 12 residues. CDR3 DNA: TGTGCCAGCTTCTTCGGGGCGGGGGAGCAGTACTTC. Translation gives CASFFGAGEQYF.

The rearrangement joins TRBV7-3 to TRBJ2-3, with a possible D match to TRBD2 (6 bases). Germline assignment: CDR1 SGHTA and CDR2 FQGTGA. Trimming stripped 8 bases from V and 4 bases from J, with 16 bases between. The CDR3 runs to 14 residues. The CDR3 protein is CASSPGLPADTQYF. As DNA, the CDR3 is TGTGCCAGCTCCCCGGGACTTCCAGCAGATACGCAGTATTTT. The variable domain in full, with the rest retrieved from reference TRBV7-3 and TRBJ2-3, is GAGVSQTPSNKVTEKGKYVELRCDPISGHTALYWYRQSLGQGPEFLIYFQGTGAADDSGLPNDRFFAVRPEGSVSTLKIQRTERGDSAVYLCASSPGLPADTQYFGPGTRLTVL.

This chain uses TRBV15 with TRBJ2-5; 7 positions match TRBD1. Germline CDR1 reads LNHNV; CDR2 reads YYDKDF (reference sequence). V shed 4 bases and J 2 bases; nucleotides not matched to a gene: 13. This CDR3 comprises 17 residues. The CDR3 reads CATSKTPGTANQETQYF. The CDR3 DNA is TGTGCCACCAGCAAAACGCCCGGGACAGCAAATCAAGAGACCCAGTACTTC.

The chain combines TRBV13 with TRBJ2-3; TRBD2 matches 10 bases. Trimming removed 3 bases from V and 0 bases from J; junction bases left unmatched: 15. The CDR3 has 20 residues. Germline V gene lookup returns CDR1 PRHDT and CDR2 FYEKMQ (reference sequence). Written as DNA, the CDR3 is TGTGCCAGCAGCTTGAGTATAGCGGGGGGAGGGTTCCTTAGCACAGATACGCAGTATTTT. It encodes CASSLSIAGGGFLSTDTQYF.